The rows below give T cell receptor beta chains drawn from one sample of a study of T cells in Graves' hyperthyroidism and ophthalmopathy. TCRdb re-analysed the multiplex PCR reads in MiXCR, keeping a single row per CDR3 protein. This sample yields about 540,000 distinct CDR3 sequences, of which around 42% are seen a single time; approximately 8.2% belongs to the top ten. Sample: peripheral blood or thyroid tissue (not recorded which). Every receptor here comes from a young woman with Graves' hyperthyroidism. CDR3s include the opening cysteine and the closing phenylalanine or tryptophan. A D gene is named only where the DNA matches it firmly. The size of a clone is reported for some rows only, either as once, few or many, or as a class for expanded clones.

DNA	CDR3	D	size	V	J
TGTGCCAGCAGGCTCTTCTCCTCCTACGAGCAGTACTTC	CASRLFSSYEQYF	.	once	TRBV2	TRBJ2-7
TGTGCCAGCAGCCACTTGGGGGGACATCACGTCTTC	CASSHLGGHHVF	.	.	TRBV16	TRBJ2-7
TGTGCCAGCAGCCCTGACACCGGGGGCAACGAGCAGTACTTC	CASSPDTGGNEQYF	.	.	TRBV7-3	TRBJ2-7
TGCAGCGTTGAAGTGACGGCAGGGGAAGGAAACACCATATATTTT	CSVEVTAGEGNTIYF	.	many	TRBV29-1	TRBJ1-3
TGTGCCAGCAGTTTAAACTTGGGGAAGGATGGCTACACCTTC	CASSLNLGKDGYTF	.	few	TRBV12-3/TRBV12-4	TRBJ1-2
TGCAGCGCCGGGGGAGGGGCTGATGAAAAACTGTTTTTT	CSAGGGADEKLFF	.	many	TRBV29-1	TRBJ1-4
TGCAGCCAAGGGACAGGCTCTAACTATGGCTACACCTTC	CSQGTGSNYGYTF	TRBD1	.	TRBV29-1	TRBJ1-2
TGTGCCAGCAGTGAACAGAGATACGAGCAGTACTTC	CASSEQRYEQYF	.	.	TRBV2	TRBJ2-7
TGTGCCAGCAGTGTCACCATCTCCTTTAACTATGGCTACACCTTC	CASSVTISFNYGYTF	.	.	TRBV25-1	TRBJ1-2
TGTGCCATCAGTGCAGGGGCAGGGAACGAAAAACTGTTTTTT	CAISAGAGNEKLFF	.	.	TRBV24-1	TRBJ1-4
TGTGCCAGCACCGGACAGGGGTTGTCAGGGGAGCTGTTTTTT	CASTGQGLSGELFF	TRBD1	.	TRBV10-3	TRBJ2-2
TGCAGCGTTGAAGGGGACATAAATTTCCATGGCTACACCTTC	CSVEGDINFHGYTF	.	.	TRBV29-1	TRBJ1-2
TGCGCCAGCAGCCAAGATGGGATCTCTGGAAACACCATATATTTT	CASSQDGISGNTIYF	.	few	TRBV4-3	TRBJ1-3
TGTGCCAGCAGCTTAGACCCATATTTGGGTCACTTC	CASSLDPYLGHF	.	.	TRBV11-3	TRBJ2-7
TGTGCCACCAGCAGAGATAGGGGGAATGGCTACACCTTC	CATSRDRGNGYTF	.	many	TRBV15	TRBJ1-2
TGTGCCAGCAGCTTAACAGGGTCGGTGAGATATGGCTACACCTTC	CASSLTGSVRYGYTF	.	many	TRBV7-3	TRBJ1-2
TGCGCCAGCAGCCAAAAGGGACTAGCGGGCTCTGGGGCCAACGTCCTGACTTTC	CASSQKGLAGSGANVLTF	TRBD2	many	TRBV7-2	TRBJ2-6
TGTGCCCCCAGTACTGGCGTAAATGAAAAACTGTTTTTT	CAPSTGVNEKLFF	.	.	TRBV2	TRBJ1-4
TGCAGCGTTGAAACGACTAGCGGGAACACAGATACGCAGTATTTT	CSVETTSGNTDTQYF	TRBD2	.	TRBV29-1	TRBJ2-3
TGTGCCAGCAGCTTAGGAGGTTCACCCCTCCACTTT	CASSLGGSPLHF	.	many	TRBV7-2	TRBJ1-6
TGTGCCAGTACCGCGGTGGGGGGCAGCCCTTATTCACCCCTCCACTTT	CASTAVGGSPYSPLHF	.	.	TRBV19	TRBJ1-6
TGTGCCAGCAGTCTGGGGACTAACAGCGACGAGCAGTACTTC	CASSLGTNSDEQYF	TRBD2	.	TRBV6-1	TRBJ2-7
TGTGCCAGTAGTACCCCTTTACAGGGGGAAGTAGAAGCTTTCTTT	CASSTPLQGEVEAFF	TRBD1	.	TRBV19	TRBJ1-1
TGTGCCAGCAGCCGCATACCCTCCCCGCTCGCTGGGGCCAACGTCCTGACTTTC	CASSRIPSPLAGANVLTF	.	many	TRBV7-9	TRBJ2-6
TGCAGCGTTGAAGACCGCGCGGGACGGAATAACTATGGCTACACCTTC	CSVEDRAGRNNYGYTF	.	once	TRBV29-1	TRBJ1-2
TGTGCCAGCAGCCAAGAGGACAGGGCGGCTAATGAAAAACTGTTTTTT	CASSQEDRAANEKLFF	TRBD1	.	TRBV4-2	TRBJ1-4
TGCAGCCTACACAGGGACCAGCCCCAGCATTTT	CSLHRDQPQHF	.	.	TRBV29-1	TRBJ1-5
TGTGCTAGTGGTTTGGGCATTTCCGACACTGAAGCTTTCTTT	CASGLGISDTEAFF	.	.	TRBV12-5	TRBJ1-1
TGTGCCAGTAGTCCCACAGAGACAAGGTCCTACGAGCAGTACTTC	CASSPTETRSYEQYF	.	few	TRBV19	TRBJ2-7
TGCAGTGCCCCCCGGGCTAGCGAGCAGTACTTC	CSAPRASEQYF	.	many	TRBV20-1	TRBJ2-7
TGTGCCAGTAGTCCTCCCGCGTATAGCAATCAGCCCCAGCATTTT	CASSPPAYSNQPQHF	.	many	TRBV19	TRBJ1-5
TGTGCCAGTAGTAAAGGGATCGACAGCTTCCACGGCTACACCTTC	CASSKGIDSFHGYTF	.	.	TRBV19	TRBJ1-2
TGTGCCAGCAAAGGGTCTAATTCACCCCTCCACTTT	CASKGSNSPLHF	.	.	TRBV2	TRBJ1-6
TGTGCCAGCAGTGAAGCCGGACACTCCGTCGAACAGTACTTC	CASSEAGHSVEQYF	.	many	TRBV2	TRBJ2-7
TGTGCCAGCAGCCCAGCGACTGGGGGAAATAATTCACCCCTCCACTTT	CASSPATGGNNSPLHF	.	.	TRBV11-1	TRBJ1-6
TGCAGCGTTGCTTCGAACTATGGCTACACCTTC	CSVASNYGYTF	.	many	TRBV29-1	TRBJ1-2
TGCAGCGTTCAGGGGTCGAGGGGAGGCTATGGCTACACCTTC	CSVQGSRGGYGYTF	.	many	TRBV29-1	TRBJ1-2
TGCAGCTTACAGGGCTCTGGGGCCAACGTCCTGACTTTC	CSLQGSGANVLTF	.	.	TRBV29-1	TRBJ2-6
TGTGCCAGCAGCCAAGATCCTTCTAGCGAGTACGAGCAGTACTTC	CASSQDPSSEYEQYF	.	.	TRBV14	TRBJ2-7
TGTGCCAGCAGCTACTGGACTAGCGGGAAGTACGAGTCCTACGAGCAGTACTTC	CASSYWTSGKYESYEQYF	TRBD2	few	TRBV7-2	TRBJ2-7
TGTGCCTGGGGCGACAGGGGGACCAATCAGCCCCAGCATTTT	CAWGDRGTNQPQHF	TRBD1	.	TRBV2	TRBJ1-5
TGTGCCACCAGCAGAGAGGACAGGGAACGTGAAAAACTGTTTTTT	CATSREDREREKLFF	TRBD1	.	TRBV15	TRBJ1-4
TGTGCCAGCAGTGTAGACGAAGGCAATCAGCCCCAGCATTTT	CASSVDEGNQPQHF	.	.	TRBV9	TRBJ1-5
TGTGCCACCAGTGATCAGGGACAGGGTGGGGCCAACGTCCTGACTTTC	CATSDQGQGGANVLTF	TRBD1	.	TRBV24-1	TRBJ2-6
TGTGCCAGCGAAAAAACGGGGGCTCCTGTGGAAAAACTGTTTTTT	CASEKTGAPVEKLFF	.	.	TRBV2	TRBJ1-4
TGTGCCAGCAGCCCACCGTTTAGAGCGGGCCCGACCTACGAGCAGTACTTC	CASSPPFRAGPTYEQYF	.	.	TRBV10-3	TRBJ2-7
TGTGCCAGCAGCCAAGATGAGACAGGGGGAGCCAAGAGGACCCAGTACTTC	CASSQDETGGAKRTQYF	TRBD1	.	TRBV7-3	TRBJ2-5
TGTGCCAGCAGCTCCCGGGACCTCCGCTTCTCTGGAAAACTGTTTTTT	CASSSRDLRFSGKLFF	.	.	TRBV7-2	TRBJ1-4
TGCAGTGCTAGAGTAGGGGGCGACGGCAATCAGCCCCAGCATTTT	CSARVGGDGNQPQHF	TRBD1	few	TRBV20-1	TRBJ1-5
TGCGCCAGCAGCCAGGACAGCCAAGAGACCCAGTACTTC	CASSQDSQETQYF	.	.	TRBV7-3	TRBJ2-5
TGCAGTGCTAAATTCTTGGGTTTGGATGAAAAACTGTTTTTT	CSAKFLGLDEKLFF	.	.	TRBV20-1	TRBJ1-4
TGCAGCGTGCAACGGACAGGACAGACCCAGTACTTC	CSVQRTGQTQYF	TRBD1	.	TRBV29-1	TRBJ2-5
TGTGCCACCATTGACACTGAAGCTTTCTTT	CATIDTEAFF	.	.	TRBV24-1	TRBJ1-1
TGCGCCAGCAGCTTTGAGCCCCCCGTGAAGTACTATGGCTACACCTTC	CASSFEPPVKYYGYTF	.	.	TRBV5-1	TRBJ1-2